The clone carrying this T cell receptor beta chain has only a few counts. Its antigen is currently unknown. These data belong to a study of CD4 T cells in relation to SARS-CoV-2 and coronaviruses. The unexposed donors gave CD4+ T cells in about 2011-2019, prior to COVID-19. CD4+ T cells were isolated from the cells after around eleven days of culture. Profiling relied on immunoSEQ multiplex PCR, and the TCRdb table lists in-frame clones only, not all of them. This table has 20,000 to 25,000 clones, 70% to 85% appearing once. This receptor was taken from a human donor in good health. The sequenced sample was CD4+ T cells from PBMCs, cultured in vitro.

CDR3 DNA sequence: TGCAGTGCTAGCGGGGCTACGGAGCAGTTCTTC. It translates to CSASGATEQFF. This chain links TRBV20-1 with TRBJ2-1; the D call may be TRBD1 or TRBD2 (5 bases each). The CDR3 runs 11 residues. The germline V gene encodes CDR1 DFQATT and CDR2 SNEGSKA (reference sequence). V shed 3 bases and J shed 10 bases, with 10 bases lying between them.